This TCR beta chain emerged from a study of T cells after posttransplantation cyclophosphamide. Profiling relied on immunoSEQ multiplex PCR, and the TCRdb table lists in-frame clones only, not all of them. The counts give some 37,000 clones, none of them seen only once; about 1.2% is held by the top ten. Study conclusions and caveats: Skin or GI-infiltrating T cells shared few TRB sequences with blood. TRB clonality was highly associated with recipient CMV seropositivity and reactivation. Later post-transplant blood repertoires were often dominated by donor CD8+ memory clones.

This CDR3 is 13 amino acids long. Germline V gene lookup returns CDR1 MRHNA and CDR2 SNTAGT. Trimming took off 3 bases at V and 9 bases at J, with 12 bases between the two ends. This clone occurred many times. Its antigen is still unknown. This sequence originates from a girl between 10 and 17 years old in good health, CMV-negative, and a related stem cell transplant donor. Sequencing was performed on PBMCs. This sequence joins TRBV6-4 and TRBJ2-1; tentative D call: TRBD2 (6 bases). The CDR3 coding sequence is TGTGCCAGCAGTGAACGGGAGAGGGGTGAGCAGTTCTTC. Translated, it gives CASSERERGEQFF.